These T cell receptor beta chains were read from a single sample in a study of human T cells and chemical hapten exposure. TCRdb re-called the RACE reads with MiXCR, one entry per CDR3 protein. The sample has under 95,000 distinct CDR3 sequences, 7.5% to 9.5% seen once. The specimen was whole blood, collected in connection with sensitization to the hapten diphenylcyclopropenone (DPC). Every receptor here comes from a man aged 40-49 years with alopecia areata. Some clones in this sample may be carry-over from other donors' samples. Both conserved end residues are part of each CDR3. D genes are given only for firm matches.

V	J	D	CDR3
TRBV14	TRBJ2-3	TRBD2	CASSQVSGIRRDTQYF
TRBV7-7	TRBJ2-7	TRBD1	CASSLAGTGGYEQYF
TRBV12-3/TRBV12-4	TRBJ2-3	TRBD1	CASTGAQGAMTDTQYF
TRBV20-1	TRBJ2-1	TRBD2	CSARDFSAGVGEQFF
TRBV29-1	TRBJ1-1	NA	CSASPGAGTEAFF
TRBV24-1	TRBJ1-6	NA	CATSDAGSSPLHF
TRBV5-4	TRBJ2-5	NA	CASSLGLAQETQYF
TRBV3-1	TRBJ2-1	TRBD1	CASSQDQGQPYNEQFF
TRBV6-6	TRBJ1-2	NA	CASSYRDGTNYGYTF
TRBV28	TRBJ1-5	NA	CASSNRGTSNQPQHF
TRBV9	TRBJ1-4	NA	CASSSGAEEKLFF
TRBV20-1	TRBJ2-3	TRBD2	CSVEAASGGVDTQYF
TRBV7-2	TRBJ2-6	NA	CASSLVQGPLTGANVLTF
TRBV6-5	TRBJ1-6	TRBD1	CASSLTNRGSSYNSPLHF
TRBV7-2	TRBJ2-4	TRBD2	CASSPTGGQVSNIQYF
TRBV10-3	TRBJ2-2	NA	CAISDFDTGELFF